This TCR beta chain was sequenced during a study of T-cell memory formation after mild COVID-19. Study-wide results and limits: Day 15 to 85 contractors were CD4/CD8 balanced; later expanders leaned CD4+. Second-wave clones reaching peak frequency on day 37 lacked confirmed SARS-CoV-2 specificity.

TCRdb itself ran the 5' RACE reads through MiXCR, one entry per CDR3 protein. Seen here are about 240,000 distinct CDR3 sequences, 9.4% observed once, and the top ten hold under 25%. The germline gives CDR1 LGHNA, CDR2 YSLEER. V lost 0 bases, J lost 3 bases, and 8 bases lay in between. CDR3 length equals 14 residues. In regard to this clonotype: Its matching antigen is unknown.

This sequence originates from a man aged 18 to 35 who had mild COVID-19 (a few samples of this study predate the infection). Cell type and time point are not known. Source material: PBMCs or a T cell subset sorted from them (not recorded which). The chain joins TRBV4-3 to TRBJ1-2; the D is unclear. Here the CDR3 reads CASSQDRAYYGYTF. CDR3 nucleotides: TGCGCCAGCAGCCAAGATCGGGCCTACTATGGCTACACCTTC.